This T cell receptor (beta chain) was documented in a study of human T cells and chemical hapten exposure. Specified time point: patch test 2, 6 weeks after DPC sensitization. Treatment defined: therapeutic diphenylcyclopropenone sensitization with weekly scalp DPC. Via MiXCR, TCRdb re-called the RACE reads, giving one row per CDR3 protein. Found here are about 140,000 distinct CDR3 sequences, 12% of them singletons; the top ten hold 1.3% to 1.5%. The sequence was obtained from a woman between 50 and 59 years old with alopecia areata. Some clones in this sample may be carry-over from other donors' samples. The material sequenced was whole blood, taken in connection with sensitization to the hapten diphenylcyclopropenone (DPC).

CDR3 in amino acids: CSARKVLAGFEQFF. CDR3 coding DNA: TGCAGTGCTAGAAAGGTACTAGCGGGATTTGAGCAGTTCTTC. The rearrangement uses TRBV20-1 and TRBJ2-1; 10 nucleotides match TRBD2. There are 14 residues in the CDR3. The germline gives CDR1 DFQATT, CDR2 SNEGSKA (reference sequence). With 2 bases clipped from V and 9 bases from J, the junction kept 7 bases outside the gene matches.